Below, 27 T cell receptor beta chains from the same sample are listed, as sequenced in a study of a mutant IDH1 vaccine in newly diagnosed glioma. Data came from immunoSEQ multiplex PCR; TCRdb stores just in-frame clones and leaves some out. The sample lists under 90,000 clones; less than 85% were seen once. Regarding time point: baseline, week 1 (first vaccination visit). Specified treatment: pre-vaccination baseline after standard-of-care therapy. The sequences come from PBMCs, collected from a glioma patient treated with radiotherapy, temozolomide or both. All receptors come from a man in his fifties or sixties with glioma.

The CDR3: CASSLEARGTEAFF. The DNA of the CDR3 is TGTGCCAGCAGCCTAGAGGCCCGAGGTACTGAAGCTTTCTTT. V is TRBV7-9 and J is TRBJ1-1, with no clear D. Germline V CDR1 and CDR2: SEHNR, FQNEAQ (reference sequence). The V gene lost 5 bases and the J gene lost 5 bases, with 15 bases spanning the gap. This CDR3 has 14 amino acids. The full variable domain, completed using reference TRBV7-9 and TRBJ1-1, is DTGVSQNPRHKITKRGQNVTFRCDPISEHNRLYWYRQTLGQGPEFLTYFQNEAQLEKSRLLSDRFSAERPKGSFSTLEIQRTEQGDSAMYLCASSLEARGTEAFFGQGTRLTVV.

The rearrangement links TRBV28 to TRBJ1-5; 7 nucleotides agree with TRBD1. V trimming: 3 bases; J trimming: 3 bases; junction bases outside the gene matches: 2. Germline-derived CDR1 and CDR2 are MDHEN and SYDVKM. The CDR3 length is 14 residues. This chain's CDR3 is CASSFGQANQPQHF. The CDR3 nucleotides are TGTGCCAGCAGTTTTGGACAGGCCAATCAGCCCCAGCATTTT. The full variable domain, in which reference TRBV28 and TRBJ1-5 provide the parts outside the CDR3, is DVKVTQSSRYLVKRTGEKVFLECVQDMDHENMFWYRQDPGLGLRLIYFSYDVKMKEKGDIPEGYSVSREKKERFSLILESASTNQTSMYLCASSFGQANQPQHFGDGTRLSIL.

This clone occurred a few times. CDR3 in amino acids: CASSRDRVPYNEQFF. CDR3 sequence (DNA): TGTGCCAGCAGTCGGGACAGGGTGCCCTACAATGAGCAGTTCTTC. J is TRBJ2-1 and V is TRBV2; TRBD1 agrees at 9 bases. Germline CDR1 reads SNHLY; CDR2 reads FYNNEI. The junction had 4 bases not matched to a gene; V was cut back by 5 bases and J by 2 bases. This CDR3 has 15 amino acids.

V and J are TRBV5-6 and TRBJ1-2; 10 bases are a match to TRBD1. Germline V gene sequence: CDR1 SGHDT, CDR2 YYEEEE. CDR3 length: 15 residues. Losses at the gene ends were 1 base for V and 5 bases for J; bases not matched to a gene: 5. CDR3 residues: CASSLRWTGGYGYTF. The DNA of the CDR3 is TGTGCCAGCAGCTTGCGGTGGACAGGGGGGTATGGCTACACCTTC.

The chain links TRBV5-1 to TRBJ1-2; weak D call: TRBD1 (5 bases). CDR3 length equals 14 residues. V was clipped by 4 bases and J by 6 bases, with 16 bases between them. Germline CDR1 SGHRS, CDR2 YFSETQ. CDR3: CASSPYEGYDGYTF. The CDR3, as DNA: TGCGCCAGCAGCCCTTATGAGGGGTATGATGGCTACACCTTC.

V usage is TRBV30 and J usage is TRBJ1-5; D possibly corresponds to TRBD1 (5 bases). This CDR3 is built from 13 residues. Trimming took off 1 base at V and 9 bases at J, with 13 bases between the two ends. Germline values: CDR1 GTSNPN, CDR2 SVGIG (reference sequence). Here the CDR3 reads CAWSDQGERPQHF. CDR3 DNA: TGTGCCTGGAGTGACCAGGGAGAACGGCCCCAGCATTTT.

The J gene is TRBJ1-1, the V gene TRBV5-1; D may be TRBD1 (6 bases). Germline V gene data show CDR1 as SGHRS and CDR2 as YFSETQ. V was clipped by 1 base and J by 1 base, with 8 bases between them. This CDR3 comprises 14 residues. The CDR3 sequence: CASSLQGRNTEAFF. Written as DNA, the CDR3 is TGCGCCAGCAGCTTGCAGGGGCGGAACACTGAAGCTTTCTTT.

This chain links TRBV19 with TRBJ2-1; TRBD1 is a possible D gene (7 bases). The germline V gene has CDR1 LNHDA and CDR2 SQIVND (reference sequence). The CDR3 consists of 18 residues. Between the trimmed V and J ends, which lost 3 bases and 3 bases, there was a span of 21 bases. The CDR3 here is CASSIRQGGFIRYNEQFF. CDR3 sequence (DNA): TGTGCCAGTAGTATCAGGCAGGGGGGATTCATCCGCTACAATGAGCAGTTCTTC.

The gene calls are TRBV10-3 and TRBJ1-2, with 8 bases that match TRBD1. V dropped 2 bases and J dropped 5; count of bases not matched to a gene: 13. The CDR3 is 17 residues long. CDR1 and CDR2 from the germline V gene are ENHRY and SYGVKD. The CDR3: CAISEGRQGTSPYGYTF. The CDR3 bases are TGTGCCATCAGTGAGGGGAGACAGGGGACTTCTCCTTATGGCTACACCTTC.

This chain connects TRBV10-3 to TRBJ2-1; 8 nucleotides agree with TRBD1. The ends lost 7 bases at V and 5 bases at J; junction bases unmatched: 7. Per the germline V gene, CDR1 is ENHRY and CDR2 is SYGVKD. The CDR3 has 14 residues. The CDR3 DNA sequence: TGTGCCATCAACCTCGGGACAGGTCACAATGAGCAGTTCTTC. Its translation is CAINLGTGHNEQFF.

This chain uses TRBV5-4 with TRBJ1-1; possible D gene TRBD1, 5 bases. Germline CDR1 reads SGHNT; CDR2 reads YYREEE (reference sequence). This CDR3 comprises 14 residues. Trimming took off 4 bases at V and 2 bases at J, with 12 bases between the two ends. The CDR3 DNA follows: TGTGCCAGCAGCACCGGGGGGTTCAACACTGAAGCTTTCTTT. Encoded protein: CASSTGGFNTEAFF.

This chain connects TRBV19 to TRBJ1-3, with unresolved D. V dropped 7 bases and J dropped 2 bases, with 15 bases sitting between them. CDR3 length: 15 residues. CDR1 and CDR2 from the germline V gene are LNHDA and SQIVND (reference sequence). DNA for the CDR3: TGTGCCAGTAATAAGGACCCCGGGGCTGGAAACACCATATATTTT. Its translation is CASNKDPGAGNTIYF. Together with reference TRBV19 and TRBJ1-3, the CDR3 gives the full variable domain: DGGITQSPKYLFRKEGQNVTLSCEQNLNHDAMYWYRQDPGQGLRLIYYSQIVNDFQKGDIAEGYSVSREKKESFPLTVTSAQKNPTAFYLCASNKDPGAGNTIYFGEGSWLTVV.

The chain is built from TRBV7-2 and TRBJ2-7; perhaps D is TRBD1 or TRBD2 (6 bases each). Germline V gene lookup returns CDR1 SGHTA and CDR2 FQGNSA. V was cut by 6 bases and J by 3 bases, with 15 bases left in between. CDR3 size: 14 residues. The CDR3 DNA reads TGTGCCAGCAGAGGGGGGAGCGGTCGCTACGAGCAGTACTTC. It is translated as CASRGGSGRYEQYF.

The chain uses TRBV6-5 and TRBJ1-1; the D is unclear. Per germline, CDR1 MNHEY and CDR2 SVGAGI. Trimming removed 5 bases from V and 5 bases from J, with 6 bases in between. This CDR3 spans 11 amino acids. Written as DNA, the CDR3 is TGTGCCAGCAGTGAAAGGACTGAAGCTTTCTTT. This translates into CASSERTEAFF.

This chain connects TRBV7-9 to TRBJ1-1, with unresolved D. This CDR3 has 10 residues. The germline V gene encodes CDR1 SEHNR and CDR2 FQNEAQ (reference sequence). V was clipped by 3 bases and J by 5 bases, with 1 base between them. This CDR3 is CASSFTEAFF. The CDR3 nucleotides are TGTGCCAGCAGCTTTACTGAAGCTTTCTTT. The variable domain in full, with the rest retrieved from reference TRBV7-9 and TRBJ1-1, is DTGVSQNPRHKITKRGQNVTFRCDPISEHNRLYWYRQTLGQGPEFLTYFQNEAQLEKSRLLSDRFSAERPKGSFSTLEIQRTEQGDSAMYLCASSFTEAFFGQGTRLTVV.

This clone was observed a handful of times. V and J are TRBV7-2 and TRBJ1-1; 9 bases align to TRBD1. The trim removed 4 bases at V and 7 bases at J, leaving 7 bases unmatched. The CDR3 is 14 residues long. The germline gives CDR1 SGHTA, CDR2 FQGNSA. The CDR3 DNA reads as TGTGCCAGCAGCTCGGACAGGGGCTACGTTGAAGCTTTCTTT. It is translated as CASSSDRGYVEAFF. The full variable domain, with the rest looked up from reference TRBV7-2 and TRBJ1-1, is GAGVSQSPSNKVTEKGKDVELRCDPISGHTALYWYRQSLGQGLEFLIYFQGNSAPDKSGLPSDRFSAERTGGSVSTLTIQRTQQEDSAVYLCASSSDRGYVEAFFGQGTRLTVV.

This clone was detected a few times. This chain links TRBV27 with TRBJ2-1; TRBD1 matches 8 bases. Trimming took 10 bases from V and 5 from J; bases not matched to a gene: 10. Germline V gene data show CDR1 as MNHEY and CDR2 as SMNVEV (reference sequence). The CDR3 runs 14 residues. DNA of the CDR3: TGTGCCACCGCAGGGGGCCGACCCCACAATGAGCAGTTCTTC. Translated, it gives CATAGGRPHNEQFF.

The rearrangement uses TRBV4-3 and TRBJ2-5; weak D call: TRBD1 (6 bases). The V gene lost 1 base and the J gene lost 2 bases, with 17 bases spanning the gap. Germline CDR1 reads LGHNA; CDR2 reads YSLEER. This CDR3 spans 17 amino acids. The CDR3 region has the DNA TGCGCCAGCAGCCAAGGGGGGACAAGGGGCTCTCAAGAGACCCAGTACTTC. The encoded protein is CASSQGGTRGSQETQYF.

The chain uses TRBV29-1 and TRBJ2-2, with no clear D. Germline CDR1 SQVTM, CDR2 ANQGSEA. Trimming took off 7 bases at V and 2 bases at J, with 11 bases between the two ends. CDR3 length: 13 amino acids. CDR3: CSAARGNTGELFF. The CDR3 DNA is TGCAGCGCCGCGAGAGGCAACACCGGGGAGCTGTTTTTT.

This clone was observed a handful of times. This chain links TRBV10-1 with TRBJ1-5; D unresolved. With 8 bases removed from V and 0 bases from J, the gap between germline ends came to 2 bases. Per germline, CDR1 WNHNN and CDR2 SYGVQD (reference sequence). The CDR3 length is 11 residues. CDR3 residues: CASPSNQPQHF. The CDR3 DNA sequence: TGCGCCAGCCCTAGCAATCAGCCCCAGCATTTT.

A few counts support this clone. The chain links TRBV11-3 to TRBJ2-2; unclear D gene. Trimming took off 5 bases at V and 6 bases at J, with 13 bases between the two ends. Germline V CDR1 and CDR2: SGHNT, YENEEA. CDR3 length equals 14 residues. Here the CDR3 DNA reads TGTGCCAGCAGCCCCACCTCGGCCGCCGGGGAGCTGTTTTTT. It is translated as CASSPTSAAGELFF. The full variable domain, its missing parts supplied by reference TRBV11-3 and TRBJ2-2, is EAGVVQSPRYKIIEKKQPVAFWCNPISGHNTLYWYLQNLGQGPELLIRYENEEAVDDSQLPKDRFSAERLKGVDSTLKIQPAELGDSAVYLCASSPTSAAGELFFGEGSRLTVL.

The CDR3 region is CASRPGDEQFF. The DNA of the CDR3 is TGTGCCAGCAGGCCAGGGGACGAGCAGTTCTTC. V usage is TRBV2 and J usage is TRBJ2-1, with D perhaps TRBD1 (6 bases). Trimming pared 6 bases from V and 10 bases from J, leaving 10 bases between. The germline CDR1 and CDR2 sequences are SNHLY and FYNNEI. This CDR3 spans 11 amino acids.

The V call is TRBV11-2, the J call TRBJ2-5; the match to TRBD2 covers 8 bases. The CDR3 covers 14 residues. J gave up 5 bases and V 6 bases, and 8 bases lay outside the gene matches. Germline V CDR1 and CDR2: SGHAT, FQNNGV. DNA of the CDR3: TGTGCCAGCAGGGCCTCAGCGGGGGTTGAGACCCAGTACTTC. Protein: CASRASAGVETQYF.

The chain joins TRBV2 to TRBJ2-2; perhaps TRBD1 as D (5 bases). Germline V gives CDR1 SNHLY, CDR2 FYNNEI. Trimming removed 6 bases at V and 0 bases at J, with 11 bases between. The CDR3 is 15 amino acids. The CDR3 reads CASSPTATNTGELFF. CDR3 in DNA: TGTGCCAGCAGCCCGACAGCAACGAACACCGGGGAGCTGTTTTTT.

This sequence joins TRBV15 and TRBJ2-5, with TRBD1 as a possible D gene (6 bases). Germline values: CDR1 LNHNV, CDR2 YYDKDF (reference sequence). CDR3 size: 16 residues. V dropped 0 bases and J dropped 4 bases, with 15 bases sitting between them. The CDR3 nucleotides read TGTGCCACCAGCAGAGATCAGGGAGTGGGGGCAGAGACCCAGTACTTC. Residues: CATSRDQGVGAETQYF. Combining the CDR3 with reference TRBV15 and TRBJ2-5 gives the whole variable domain DAMVIQNPRYQVTQFGKPVTLSCSQTLNHNVMYWYQQKSSQAPKLLFHYYDKDFNNEADTPDNFQSRRPNTSFCFLDIRSPGLGDTAMYLCATSRDQGVGAETQYFGPGTRLLVL.

This clone has only one observation. The V gene is TRBV19, the J gene TRBJ2-6; tentative D call: TRBD1 (5 bases). V was trimmed by 5 bases and J by 1 base, leaving 6 bases between them. Germline V gene data show CDR1 as LNHDA and CDR2 as SQIVND (reference sequence). This CDR3 has 14 amino acids. CDR3 loop: CASSPGSGANVLTF. CDR3 nucleotide sequence: TGTGCCAGTAGTCCAGGGTCTGGGGCCAACGTCCTGACTTTC.

The V gene is TRBV5-1, the J gene TRBJ2-5; unclear D gene. The CDR3 loop spans 13 amino acids. Germline V lookup: CDR1 SGHRS, CDR2 YFSETQ. Between the trimmed V and J ends, which lost 1 base and 1 base, there was a span of 5 bases. The CDR3 DNA sequence: TGCGCCAGCAGCTTGACTATCCAAGAGACCCAGTACTTC. This sequence encodes CASSLTIQETQYF. Full variable domain (missing parts from reference TRBV5-1 and TRBJ2-5): KAGVTQTPRYLIKTRGQQVTLSCSPISGHRSVSWYQQTPGQGLQFLFEYFSETQRNKGNFPGRFSGRQFSNSRSEMNVSTLELGDSALYLCASSLTIQETQYFGPGTRLLVL.